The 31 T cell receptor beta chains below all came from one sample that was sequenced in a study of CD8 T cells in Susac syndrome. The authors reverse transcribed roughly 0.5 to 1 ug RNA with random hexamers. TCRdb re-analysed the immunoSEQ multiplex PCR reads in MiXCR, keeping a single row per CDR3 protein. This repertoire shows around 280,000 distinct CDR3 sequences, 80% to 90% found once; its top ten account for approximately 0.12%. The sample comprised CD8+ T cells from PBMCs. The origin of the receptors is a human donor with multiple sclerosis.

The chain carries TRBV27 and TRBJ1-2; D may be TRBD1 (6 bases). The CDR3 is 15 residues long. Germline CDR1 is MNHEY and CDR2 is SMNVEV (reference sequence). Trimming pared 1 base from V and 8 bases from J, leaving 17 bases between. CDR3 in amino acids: CASSLLGGRVGGYTF. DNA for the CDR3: TGTGCCAGCAGTTTATTAGGGGGTAGGGTAGGCGGCTACACCTTC.

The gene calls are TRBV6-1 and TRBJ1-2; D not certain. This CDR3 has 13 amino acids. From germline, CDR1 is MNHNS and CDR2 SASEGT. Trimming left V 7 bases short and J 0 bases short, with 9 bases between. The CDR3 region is CASNYDPNYGYTF. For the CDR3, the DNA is TGTGCCAGCAACTACGATCCTAACTATGGCTACACCTTC.

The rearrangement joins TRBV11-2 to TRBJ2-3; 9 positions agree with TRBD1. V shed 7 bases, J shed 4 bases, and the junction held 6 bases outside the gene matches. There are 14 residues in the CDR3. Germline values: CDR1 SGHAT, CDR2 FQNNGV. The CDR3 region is CASNSGQGPDTQYF. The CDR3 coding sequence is TGTGCCAGCAATTCGGGACAGGGCCCAGATACGCAGTATTTT.

CDR3 bases: TGTGCCAGCAGTCCGAGCGGGAGTAGAGATACGCAGTATTTT. As protein: CASSPSGSRDTQYF. The chain links TRBV28 to TRBJ2-3, with 8 bases fitting TRBD2. V lost 5 bases and J lost 5; bases outside the gene matches: 6. CDR3 size: 14 residues. Germline V CDR1 and CDR2: MDHEN, SYDVKM.

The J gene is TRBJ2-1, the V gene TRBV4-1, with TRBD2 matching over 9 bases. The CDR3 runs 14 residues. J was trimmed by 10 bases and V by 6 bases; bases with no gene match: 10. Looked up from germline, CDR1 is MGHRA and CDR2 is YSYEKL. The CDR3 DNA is TGCGCCAGCAGGAAAAGGAATCTAGCGGGGGAGCAGTTCTTC. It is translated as CASRKRNLAGEQFF.

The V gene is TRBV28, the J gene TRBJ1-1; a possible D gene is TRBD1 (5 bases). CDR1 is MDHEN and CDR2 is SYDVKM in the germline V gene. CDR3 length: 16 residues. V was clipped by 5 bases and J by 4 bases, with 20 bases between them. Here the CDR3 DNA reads TGTGCCAGCAGTCCGCGGGGGACGATGGGAGGCACTGAAGCTTTCTTT. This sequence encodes CASSPRGTMGGTEAFF.

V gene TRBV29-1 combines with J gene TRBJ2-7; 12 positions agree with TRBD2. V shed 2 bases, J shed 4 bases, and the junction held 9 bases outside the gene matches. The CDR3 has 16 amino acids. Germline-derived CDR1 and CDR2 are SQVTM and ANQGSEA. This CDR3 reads CSVEWASGRESYEQYF. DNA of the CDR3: TGCAGCGTTGAATGGGCTAGCGGGAGGGAGTCGTACGAGCAGTACTTC.

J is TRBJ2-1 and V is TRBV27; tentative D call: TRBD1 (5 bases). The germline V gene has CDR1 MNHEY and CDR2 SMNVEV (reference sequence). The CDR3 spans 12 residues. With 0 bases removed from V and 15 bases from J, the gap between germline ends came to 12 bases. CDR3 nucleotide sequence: TGTGCCAGCAGTTTATCAAGTAGGGGTCTGTTCTTC. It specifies CASSLSSRGLFF.

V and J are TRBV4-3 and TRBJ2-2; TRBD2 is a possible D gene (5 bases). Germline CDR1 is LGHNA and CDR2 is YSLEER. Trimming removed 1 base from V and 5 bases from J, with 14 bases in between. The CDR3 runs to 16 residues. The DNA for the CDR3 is TGCGCCAGCAGCCAAGCCTCGAGCGGTCGAACCGGGGAGCTGTTTTTT. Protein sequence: CASSQASSGRTGELFF.

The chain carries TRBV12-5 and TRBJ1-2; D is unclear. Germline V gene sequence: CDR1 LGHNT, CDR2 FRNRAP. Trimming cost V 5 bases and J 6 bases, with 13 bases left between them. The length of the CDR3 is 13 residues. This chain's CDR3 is CASGPPTSDGYTF. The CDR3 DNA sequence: TGTGCTAGTGGTCCCCCGACCTCAGATGGCTACACCTTC. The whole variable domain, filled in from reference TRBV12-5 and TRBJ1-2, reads DARVTQTPRHKVTEMGQEVTMRCQPILGHNTVFWYRQTMMQGLELLAYFRNRAPLDDSGMPKDRFSAEMPDATLATLKIQPSEPRDSAVYFCASGPPTSDGYTFGSGTRLTVV.

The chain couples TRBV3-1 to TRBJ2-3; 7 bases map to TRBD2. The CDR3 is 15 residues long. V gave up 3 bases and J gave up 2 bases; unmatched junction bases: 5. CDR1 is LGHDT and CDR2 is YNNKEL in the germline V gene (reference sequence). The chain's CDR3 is CASSQRTRLTDTQYF. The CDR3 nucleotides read TGTGCCAGCAGCCAGAGGACTAGGCTCACAGATACGCAGTATTTT.

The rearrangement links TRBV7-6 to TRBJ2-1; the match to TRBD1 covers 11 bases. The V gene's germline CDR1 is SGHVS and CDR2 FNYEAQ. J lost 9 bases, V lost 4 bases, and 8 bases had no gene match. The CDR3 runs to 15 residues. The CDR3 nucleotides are TGTGCCAGCAGCTCAGGACAGGGGGCGATCAGTGAGCAGTTCTTC. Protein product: CASSSGQGAISEQFF.

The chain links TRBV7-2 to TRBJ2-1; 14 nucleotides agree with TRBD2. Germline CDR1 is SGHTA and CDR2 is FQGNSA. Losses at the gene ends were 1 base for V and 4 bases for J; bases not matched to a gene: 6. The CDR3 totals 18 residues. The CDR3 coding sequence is TGTGCCAGCAGCTTAGGGGGACTAGCGGGAGCCCTTTACAATGAGCAGTTCTTC. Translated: CASSLGGLAGALYNEQFF.

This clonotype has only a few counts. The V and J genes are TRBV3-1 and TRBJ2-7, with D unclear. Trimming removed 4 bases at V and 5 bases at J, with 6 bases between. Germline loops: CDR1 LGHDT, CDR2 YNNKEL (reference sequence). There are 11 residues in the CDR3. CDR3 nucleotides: TGTGCCAGCAGCCGTTGGGACGAGCAGTACTTC. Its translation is CASSRWDEQYF.

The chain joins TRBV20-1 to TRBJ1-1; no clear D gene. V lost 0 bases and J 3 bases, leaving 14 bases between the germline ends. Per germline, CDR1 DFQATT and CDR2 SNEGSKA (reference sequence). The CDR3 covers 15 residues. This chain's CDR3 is CSARESRARHTEAFF. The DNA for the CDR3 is TGCAGTGCTAGAGAATCGAGGGCCAGACACACTGAAGCTTTCTTT.

Written as DNA, the CDR3 is TGTGCCAGCAGCCGCGGGCCACTTACTTTACCGTCCACCGGGGAGCTGTTTTTT. This sequence encodes CASSRGPLTLPSTGELFF. The chain joins TRBV11-2 to TRBJ2-2, with a possible D match to TRBD2 (5 bases). Germline assignment: CDR1 SGHAT and CDR2 FQNNGV. This CDR3 spans 18 amino acids. With 5 bases removed from V and 4 bases from J, the gap between germline ends came to 23 bases. Complete variable domain (other parts from reference TRBV11-2 and TRBJ2-2): EAGVAQSPRYKIIEKRQSVAFWCNPISGHATLYWYQQILGQGPKLLIQFQNNGVVDDSQLPKDRFSAERLKGVDSTLKIQPAKLEDSAVYLCASSRGPLTLPSTGELFFGEGSRLTVL.

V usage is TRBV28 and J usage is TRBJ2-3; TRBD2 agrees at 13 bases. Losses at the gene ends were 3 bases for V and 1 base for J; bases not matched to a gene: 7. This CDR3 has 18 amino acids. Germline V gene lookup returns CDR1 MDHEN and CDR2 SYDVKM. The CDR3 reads CASSLGTSGVRGTDTQYF. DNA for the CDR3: TGTGCCAGCAGTTTGGGGACTAGCGGGGTCCGCGGCACAGATACGCAGTATTTT.

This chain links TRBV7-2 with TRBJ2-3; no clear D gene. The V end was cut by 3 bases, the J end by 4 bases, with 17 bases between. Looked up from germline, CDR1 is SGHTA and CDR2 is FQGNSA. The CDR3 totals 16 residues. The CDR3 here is CASSLVLALDADTQYF. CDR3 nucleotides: TGTGCCAGCAGCTTGGTATTAGCCTTAGATGCAGATACGCAGTATTTT.

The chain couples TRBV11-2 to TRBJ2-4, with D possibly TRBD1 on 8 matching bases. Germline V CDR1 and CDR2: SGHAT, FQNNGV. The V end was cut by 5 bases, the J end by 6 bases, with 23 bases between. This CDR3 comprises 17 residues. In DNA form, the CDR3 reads TGTGCCAGCAGCCCCGGGCGGGCAGGGGGCGGGAGAAACATTCAGTACTTC. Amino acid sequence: CASSPGRAGGGRNIQYF. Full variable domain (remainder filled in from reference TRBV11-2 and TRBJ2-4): EAGVAQSPRYKIIEKRQSVAFWCNPISGHATLYWYQQILGQGPKLLIQFQNNGVVDDSQLPKDRFSAERLKGVDSTLKIQPAKLEDSAVYLCASSPGRAGGGRNIQYFGAGTRLSVL.

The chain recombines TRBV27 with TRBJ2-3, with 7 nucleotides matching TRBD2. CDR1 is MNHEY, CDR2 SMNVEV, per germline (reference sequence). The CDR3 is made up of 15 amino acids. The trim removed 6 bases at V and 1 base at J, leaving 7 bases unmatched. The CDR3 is CASRKERGGTDTQYF. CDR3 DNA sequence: TGTGCCAGCAGAAAAGAGCGGGGAGGCACAGATACGCAGTATTTT.

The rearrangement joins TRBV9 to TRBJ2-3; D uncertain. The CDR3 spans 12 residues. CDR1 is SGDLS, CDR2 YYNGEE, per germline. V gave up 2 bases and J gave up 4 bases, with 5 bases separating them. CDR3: CASSVASDTQYF. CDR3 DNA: TGTGCCAGCAGCGTCGCTTCAGATACGCAGTATTTT.

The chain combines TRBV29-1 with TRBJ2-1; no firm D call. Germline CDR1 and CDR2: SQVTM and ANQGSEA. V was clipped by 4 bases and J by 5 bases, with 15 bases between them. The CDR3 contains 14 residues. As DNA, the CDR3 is TGCAGCGTTGCCCCTCGGGTCTCAAACAATGAGCAGTTCTTC. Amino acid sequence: CSVAPRVSNNEQFF.

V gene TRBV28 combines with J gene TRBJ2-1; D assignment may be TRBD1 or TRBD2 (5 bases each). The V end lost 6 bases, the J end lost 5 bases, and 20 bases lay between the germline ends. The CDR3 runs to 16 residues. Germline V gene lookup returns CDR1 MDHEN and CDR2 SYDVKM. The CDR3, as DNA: TGTGCCAGCAGGTACCCTGGGGGTGACGGGGACAATGAGCAGTTCTTC. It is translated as CASRYPGGDGDNEQFF. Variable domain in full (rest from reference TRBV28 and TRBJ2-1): DVKVTQSSRYLVKRTGEKVFLECVQDMDHENMFWYRQDPGLGLRLIYFSYDVKMKEKGDIPEGYSVSREKKERFSLILESASTNQTSMYLCASRYPGGDGDNEQFFGPGTRLTVL.

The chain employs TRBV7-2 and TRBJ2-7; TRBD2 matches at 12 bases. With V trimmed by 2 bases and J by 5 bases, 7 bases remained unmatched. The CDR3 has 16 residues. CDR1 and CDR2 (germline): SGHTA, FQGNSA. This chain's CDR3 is CASSLLRTSGMNEQYF. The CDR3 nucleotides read TGTGCCAGCAGCTTACTTCGGACTAGCGGGATGAACGAGCAGTACTTC.

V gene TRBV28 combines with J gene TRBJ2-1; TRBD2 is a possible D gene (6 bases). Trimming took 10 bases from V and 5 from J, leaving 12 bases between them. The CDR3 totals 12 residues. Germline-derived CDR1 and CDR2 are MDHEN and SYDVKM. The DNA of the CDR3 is TGTGCCACGGGACTCACTCACAATGAGCAGTTCTTC. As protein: CATGLTHNEQFF.

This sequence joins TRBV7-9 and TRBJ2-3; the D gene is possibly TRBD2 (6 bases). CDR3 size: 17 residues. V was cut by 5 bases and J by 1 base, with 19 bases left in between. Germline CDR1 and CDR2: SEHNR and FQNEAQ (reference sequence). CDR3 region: CASSPPMTGTGTDTQYF. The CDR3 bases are TGTGCCAGCAGCCCACCTATGACCGGGACTGGCACAGATACGCAGTATTTT.

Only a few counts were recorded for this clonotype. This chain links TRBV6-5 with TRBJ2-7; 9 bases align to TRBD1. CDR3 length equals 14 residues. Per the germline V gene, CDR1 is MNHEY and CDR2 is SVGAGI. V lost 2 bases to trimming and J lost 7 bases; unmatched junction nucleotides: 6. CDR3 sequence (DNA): TGTGCCAGCAGTTACGATACAGGGGGCTGGGAGCAGTACTTC. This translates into CASSYDTGGWEQYF.

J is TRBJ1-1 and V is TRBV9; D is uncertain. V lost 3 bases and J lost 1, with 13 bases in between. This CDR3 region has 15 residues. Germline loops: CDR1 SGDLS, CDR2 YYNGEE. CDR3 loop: CASSALQERNTEAFF. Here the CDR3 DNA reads TGTGCCAGCAGCGCCCTTCAGGAGAGGAACACTGAAGCTTTCTTT.

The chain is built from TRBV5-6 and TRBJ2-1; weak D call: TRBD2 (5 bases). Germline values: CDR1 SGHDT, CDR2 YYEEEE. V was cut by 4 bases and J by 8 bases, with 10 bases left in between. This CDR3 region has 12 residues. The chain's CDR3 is CASSPGSYEQFF. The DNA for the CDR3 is TGTGCCAGCAGCCCGGGGAGTTATGAGCAGTTCTTC. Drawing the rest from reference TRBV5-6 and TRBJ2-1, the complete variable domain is DAGVTQSPTHLIKTRGQQVTLRCSPKSGHDTVSWYQQALGQGPQFIFQYYEEEERQRGNFPDRFSGHQFPNYSSELNVNALLLGDSALYLCASSPGSYEQFFGPGTRLTVL.

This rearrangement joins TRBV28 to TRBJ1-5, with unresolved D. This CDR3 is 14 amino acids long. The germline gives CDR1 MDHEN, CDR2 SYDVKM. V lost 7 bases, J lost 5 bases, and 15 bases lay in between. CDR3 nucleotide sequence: TGTGCCAGCACCCTTTTCGAGGGTTATCAGCCCCAGCATTTT. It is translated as CASTLFEGYQPQHF.

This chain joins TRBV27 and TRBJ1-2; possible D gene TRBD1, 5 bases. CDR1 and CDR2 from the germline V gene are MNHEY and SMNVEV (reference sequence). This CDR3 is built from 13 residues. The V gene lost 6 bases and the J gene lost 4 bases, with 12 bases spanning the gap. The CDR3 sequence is CASRAGRTYGYTF. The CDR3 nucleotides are TGTGCCAGCAGAGCGGGACGGACCTATGGCTACACCTTC.